The table lists the clone carrying this T cell receptor (beta chain) with a few counts. The antigen is not known. Clones were sequenced by immunoSEQ multiplex PCR, and TCRdb holds only the in-frame ones, with some missing. The top ten clones hold approximately 14% of a sample with about 71,000 clones, 94% of them seen once. The data were obtained in a study of OX40 agonist ivuxolimab in advanced cancers. Overall study: Enrollees could have had prior anti-PD-1, anti-PD-L1 or anti-CTLA-4 therapy, which around 40% had received. General observations from the study: Those patients achieving a partial response at 0.1-3.0 mg/kg showed among the lowest clonal expansion.

Patients with autoimmune history or systemic immunosuppression were excluded. The receptor was isolated from an adult with an advanced solid tumor such as melanoma, head and neck, liver or kidney cancer. Sequenced here: CD4+ or CD8+ T cells sorted from blood, sampled in a trial of the OX40 agonist ivuxolimab.

CDR3 sequence: CASSLDRPTNWNQPQHF. Written as DNA, the CDR3 is TGTGCCAGCAGTTTGGACAGGCCAACGAACTGGAATCAGCCCCAGCATTTT. The chain carries TRBV27 and TRBJ1-5; 7 bases map to TRBD1. The CDR3 has 17 residues. Per the germline V gene, CDR1 is MNHEY and CDR2 is SMNVEV (reference sequence). Losses at the gene ends were 3 bases for V and 4 bases for J; bases not matched to a gene: 12.